This TCR beta chain was identified in a study of blood T cell repertoires in COVID-19 (dated by TCRdb to the early 2020s). Describing the broader study: Samples from collaborators originated in the United States, Italy and Spain and spanned both the acute and convalescent phases of COVID-19. The material from the prospective study consisted of cDNA or gDNA derived from T cells, B-cell-depleted T cells, or PBMCs. Deeply sampled blood TCRbeta repertoires from subjects exposed to, actively infected with, or recovered from COVID-19 were included in the dataset. The repertoires were made available in a free public database intended to serve as a resource for research on the immune response to SARS-CoV-2. Samples came from the ongoing ImmuneRACE study (first 160 participants) plus 1,254 subjects from 6 global collaborators. A de-identified subject ID, COVID-19 status, age in years and sex were almost always included in the sample metadata. Where available, HLA class I and class II types were obtained from metadata supplied by the sample provider rather than from assay-based typing. Overall study results and their limits: The amount of clinical and demographic metadata varied by source and participant and was provided uncurated.

In Seattle, one collaborating source enrolled patients while the infection was active and tracked those patients longitudinally over the course of disease. Each collaborating institution followed its own protocols to collect whole blood in K2EDTA tubes. For TCRbeta analysis, collaborator samples were shipped as frozen whole blood, as isolated PBMCs, or as DNA extracted from either sample type. This clone came up once. The antigen it binds to is not known. Qualities for individual bases were not recorded, and no much larger clone is one base off. The immunoSEQ Assay, a bias-controlled multiplex PCR, was used to amplify TCRbeta CDR3 regions from genomic DNA. For the original study's pipeline: Within the assay, amplification of reference gene primers was used to estimate how many nucleated cells each sample contained. To quantify the absolute abundance of each unique TCRbeta CDR3 rearrangement, sequence reads were collapsed and filtered. Productive Simpson clonality was computed per sample as the square root of Simpson's diversity index over productive rearrangements. TCRdb stores this immuneACCESS table with in-frame sequences only. Part of the clones is absent; in the studies checked, under half of the shortfall reflects unresolved V genes, and no reason is known for the rest. V and J calls and clone size are as listed in that table; D and trimming were resolved from the DNA. This sample comprises approximately 40,000 clones, about 90% of them detected only once. Of the sample, approximately 4.5% is held by the ten largest clones.

From cysteine to phenylalanine, the CDR3 is 14 amino acids long. Of the read, only the CDR3 DNA is kept; its 42 bases are in frame from base 1. As encoded in the germline V gene (reference sequence), CDR1 is GTSNPN while CDR2 is SVGIG. Trimming removed 5 bases from V and 1 base from J, leaving 14 bases between the germline ends. The receptor comes from a man in his sixties with COVID-19, enrolled during active disease. This sequence uses TRBV30 and TRBJ1-1; TRBD1 is possibly the D segment (5 matching bases). Source material: peripheral blood. The nucleotide sequence reads as follows: TGTGCCTGGGGACCGGGACTCCCGAACACTGAAGCTTTCTTT. Its protein reads: CAWGPGLPNTEAFF.